The 11 T cell receptor beta chains in this list originate from one sample, sequenced in a study of cytomegalovirus exposure and HLA in healthy donors (dated by TCRdb to about 2017). Library method: the immunoSEQ multiplex PCR assay. The table was pulled from immuneACCESS by TCRdb, which kept in-frame rearrangements only. Such tables lose some clones; where checked, under half of the loss comes from unresolved V genes, and the rest has no known cause. This sample gives fewer than 250,000 clones in total; 75% to 90% of them show up just once. The biggest ten clones account for less than 7% of the sample. The source material was PBMCs. The source is a woman aged 18-29 years in good health and CMV-seronegative.

This chain uses TRBV19 with TRBJ2-7; 7 bases fit TRBD2. Germline V CDR1 and CDR2: LNHDA, SQIVND (reference sequence). CDR3 length equals 16 residues. Trimming removed 6 bases from V and 1 base from J; junction bases left unmatched: 12. CDR3 in DNA: TGTGCCAGTAGCCGGGATCTAGGCGGGGGTTCCTACGAGCAGTACTTC. This gives the protein CASSRDLGGGSYEQYF.

The chain links TRBV27 to TRBJ1-3; D remains ambiguous. From germline, CDR1 is MNHEY and CDR2 SMNVEV (reference sequence). Trimming left V 0 bases short and J 0 bases short, with 12 bases between. The CDR3 runs 17 residues. This chain's CDR3 is CASSLSIESFSGNTIYF. The CDR3 coding sequence is TGTGCCAGCAGTTTATCGATAGAGTCCTTCTCTGGAAACACCATATATTTT.

The CDR3 spells CASRIGEPYNEQFF. The CDR3 DNA sequence: TGTGCCAGCAGAATCGGGGAGCCCTACAATGAGCAGTTCTTC. The gene calls are TRBV28 and TRBJ2-1; weak D call: TRBD2 (5 bases). CDR1 MDHEN and CDR2 SYDVKM come from the germline V gene. Trimming removed 6 bases at V and 2 bases at J, with 11 bases between. The CDR3 is 14 amino acids.

The chain uses TRBV11-3 and TRBJ2-5; D not resolved. The CDR3 has 14 residues. The germline V gene encodes CDR1 SGHNT and CDR2 YENEEA. V was shortened by 4 bases and J by 0 bases, with 9 bases between the two germline ends. CDR3 protein: CASSSEPDQETQYF. CDR3 in DNA: TGTGCCAGCAGCTCGGAGCCAGACCAAGAGACCCAGTACTTC.

This clone showed up just once. J is TRBJ2-7 and V is TRBV7-3; no firm D call. The CDR3 contains 13 residues. V dropped 5 bases and J dropped 6 bases, with 14 bases sitting between them. Germline V gene data show CDR1 as SGHTA and CDR2 as FQGTGA. CDR3 coding DNA: TGTGCCAGCAGCCTCACACAAAGTTCCGAGCAGTACTTC. Translation gives CASSLTQSSEQYF.

Comment on this clone: The same CDR3 is also encoded by other DNA sequences in this sample. This chain uses TRBV7-9 with TRBJ2-7, with D maybe TRBD1 (6 bases). Germline V gives CDR1 SEHNR, CDR2 FQNEAQ (reference sequence). CDR3 length: 13 amino acids. V shed 4 bases and J shed 3 bases, with 10 bases lying between them. In DNA form, the CDR3 reads TGTGCCAGCAGCTCGGACAGAGGCTACGAGCAGTACTTC. Translated, it gives CASSSDRGYEQYF.

This clone was seen more than once but under ten times. The chain links TRBV7-8 to TRBJ1-2; D unclear. Trimming pared 3 bases from V and 7 bases from J, leaving 15 bases between. The CDR3 spans 14 residues. Germline V gene lookup returns CDR1 SGHVS and CDR2 FQNEAQ. Written as DNA, the CDR3 is TGTGCCAGCAGCTTGTGGAGGGTGGCGGTTGGCTACACCTTC. Translating gives CASSLWRVAVGYTF. Combining the CDR3 with reference TRBV7-8 and TRBJ1-2 gives the whole variable domain GAGVSQSPRYKVAKRGQDVALRCDPISGHVSLFWYQQALGQGPEFLTYFQNEAQLDKSGLPSDRFFAERPEGSVSTLKIQRTQQEDSAVYLCASSLWRVAVGYTFGSGTRLTVV.

This clone was observed a single time. This chain links TRBV6-4 with TRBJ1-2; 7 bases map to TRBD1. Germline-derived CDR1 and CDR2 are MRHNA and SNTAGT. This CDR3 is 13 amino acids long. The V segment lost 11 bases and the J segment 8 bases; nucleotides outside the gene matches: 14. The CDR3 DNA reads as TGTGCCCCCAGTGGGAGACAGGGCGAGGGCTACACCTTC. Protein: CAPSGRQGEGYTF.

The V gene is TRBV14, the J gene TRBJ1-1; TRBD1 aligns across 7 bases. The CDR3 is made up of 14 amino acids. Germline-derived CDR1 and CDR2 are SGHDN and FVKESK. J lost 1 base, V lost 5 bases, and 4 bases had no gene match. As DNA, the CDR3 is TGTGCCAGCAGCACAGGGGTCCGGAACACTGAAGCTTTCTTT. It codes for CASSTGVRNTEAFF.

The rearrangement joins TRBV7-9 to TRBJ2-7; the match to TRBD2 covers 8 bases. Germline CDR1 is SEHNR and CDR2 is FQNEAQ (reference sequence). V lost 0 bases, J lost 6 bases, and 4 bases stayed unmatched. The CDR3 totals 14 residues. The chain's CDR3 is CASSLAGSGAEQYF. The CDR3 DNA sequence: TGTGCCAGCAGCTTAGCCGGTAGCGGGGCCGAGCAGTACTTC.

The chain employs TRBV7-2 and TRBJ2-1, with 9 bases lining up with TRBD1. Trimming cost V 0 bases and J 8 bases; bases outside gene matches: 11. CDR1 SGHTA and CDR2 FQGNSA come from the germline V gene. The length of the CDR3 is 17 residues. CDR3 in amino acids: CASSLASGTGFGDEQFF. CDR3 nucleotides: TGTGCCAGCAGCTTAGCCTCCGGGACAGGGTTTGGGGATGAGCAGTTCTTC.